Below, one T cell receptor beta chain is given with its context. Its antigen is not known. The sample belongs to a study of T cell responses to AZD1222 COVID-19 vaccine. Study-wide findings and caveats: All repertoire sampling was performed exclusively after the peak T cell response. Seropositive AZD1222 recipients at baseline numbered only five to seven.

Using immunoSEQ multiplex PCR, the repertoire was profiled, and TCRdb retains in-frame clones only, with some absent. The sample contains about 35,000 clones, less than 90% of which appear only once. CDR1 MNHEY and CDR2 SVGAGI come from the germline V gene. Trimming cost V 6 bases and J 10 bases, with 19 bases left between them. The CDR3 is made up of 14 amino acids. This TCR was recovered from an adult in good health. This sequence joins TRBV6-5 and TRBJ2-1; D possibly uses TRBD1 or TRBD2 (5 bases each). This specimen consisted of peripheral blood, obtained on day 0 of AZD1222 vaccination. The chain's CDR3 is CASRLPGPSQEQFF. The CDR3 DNA reads as TGTGCCAGCAGGCTTCCGGGACCTTCCCAGGAGCAGTTCTTC.